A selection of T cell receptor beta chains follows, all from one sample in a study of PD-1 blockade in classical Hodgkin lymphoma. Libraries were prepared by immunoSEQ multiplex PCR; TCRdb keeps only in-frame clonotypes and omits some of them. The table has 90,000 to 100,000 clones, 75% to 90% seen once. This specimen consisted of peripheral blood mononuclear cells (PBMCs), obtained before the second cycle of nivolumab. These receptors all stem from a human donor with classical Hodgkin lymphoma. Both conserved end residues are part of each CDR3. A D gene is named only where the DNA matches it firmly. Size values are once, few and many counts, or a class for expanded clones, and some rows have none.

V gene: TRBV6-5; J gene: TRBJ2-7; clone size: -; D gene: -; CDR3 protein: CASMRGGRSYEQYF; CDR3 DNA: TGTGCCAGCATGCGAGGCGGGCGGTCCTACGAGCAGTACTTC
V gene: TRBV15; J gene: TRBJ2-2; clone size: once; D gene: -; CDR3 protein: CATSSYGAGELFF; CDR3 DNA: TGTGCCACCAGCAGCTATGGGGCCGGGGAGCTGTTTTTT
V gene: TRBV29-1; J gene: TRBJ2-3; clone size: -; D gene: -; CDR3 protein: CSVKNQRGRTDTQYF; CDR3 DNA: TGCAGCGTTAAGAACCAGCGCGGACGCACAGATACGCAGTATTTT
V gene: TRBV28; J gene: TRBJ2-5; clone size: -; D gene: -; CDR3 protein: CASSPRTSSLKYF; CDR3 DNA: TGTGCCAGCAGTCCCCGGACGAGCAGCCTAAAGTACTTC
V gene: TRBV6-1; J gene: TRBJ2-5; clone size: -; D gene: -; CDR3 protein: CASSEVGRETQYF; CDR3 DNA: TGTGCCAGCAGTGAAGTAGGGAGAGAGACCCAGTACTTC
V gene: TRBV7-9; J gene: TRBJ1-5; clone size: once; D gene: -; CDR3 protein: CASSLERRAGSNQPQHF; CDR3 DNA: TGTGCCAGCAGCTTAGAGCGGAGGGCAGGAAGCAATCAGCCCCAGCATTTT
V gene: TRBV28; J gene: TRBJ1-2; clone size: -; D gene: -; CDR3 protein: CASSLQGYGYTF; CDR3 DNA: TGTGCCAGCAGTTTGCAGGGATATGGCTACACCTTC
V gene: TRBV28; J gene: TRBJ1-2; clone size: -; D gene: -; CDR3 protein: CASSWRGGLFYGYTF; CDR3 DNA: TGTGCCAGCAGTTGGCGCGGGGGGCTCTTCTATGGCTACACCTTC
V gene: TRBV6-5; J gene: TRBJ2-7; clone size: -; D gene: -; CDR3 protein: CASPLRGGSYEQYF; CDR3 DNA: TGTGCCAGCCCCCTTAGGGGCGGTTCCTACGAGCAGTACTTC
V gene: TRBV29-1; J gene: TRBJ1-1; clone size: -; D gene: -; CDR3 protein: CSVDRGGGGTEAFF; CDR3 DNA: TGCAGCGTTGATCGAGGGGGAGGAGGCACTGAAGCTTTCTTT
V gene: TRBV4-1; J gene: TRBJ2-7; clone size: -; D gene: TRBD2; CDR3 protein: CASSQGGSHYEQYF; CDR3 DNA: TGCGCCAGCAGCCAAGGCGGGAGCCACTACGAGCAGTACTTC
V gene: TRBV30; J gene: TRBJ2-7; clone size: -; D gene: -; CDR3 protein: CAWSPPGPIYEQYF; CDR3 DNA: TGTGCCTGGAGCCCTCCGGGACCCATCTACGAGCAGTACTTC
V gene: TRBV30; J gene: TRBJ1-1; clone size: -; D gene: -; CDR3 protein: CAWEWGRGAGTEAFF; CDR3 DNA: TGTGCCTGGGAGTGGGGGCGGGGGGCCGGTACTGAAGCTTTCTTT
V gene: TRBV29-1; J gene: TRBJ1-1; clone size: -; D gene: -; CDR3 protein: CSVENTPNTEAFF; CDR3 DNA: TGCAGCGTTGAGAACACCCCGAACACTGAAGCTTTCTTT
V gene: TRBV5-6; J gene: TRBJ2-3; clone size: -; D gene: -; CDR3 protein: CASNEGRQGSDTQYF; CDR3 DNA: TGTGCCAGCAACGAGGGCAGGCAAGGGTCAGATACGCAGTATTTT